This TCR beta chain was observed in a study of T cell responses to AZD1222 COVID-19 vaccine. Only in-frame clones appear in the TCRdb table, and some are missing; sequencing was by immunoSEQ multiplex PCR. The top ten clones hold around 5% of a sample with roughly 150,000 clones, 93% of them seen once. Regarding the study as a whole: Baseline seropositives among AZD1222 recipients totaled only 5 to 7. Repertoire sampling occurred only after the peak T cell response. Once two AZD1222 doses were given, Spike-specific TCR breadth and depth went up. Donors were chiefly white British, with a greater number of females, and clonal diversity was perhaps underestimated.

With regard to this clone: Its antigen is not identified.

The source material was peripheral blood, sampled on day 0 of AZD1222 vaccination. The receptor's source is an adult in good health.

Written as DNA, the CDR3 is TGTGCCAGCAGCGTCGGGACTTCCTACGAGCAGTACTTC. Protein sequence: CASSVGTSYEQYF. V gene TRBV11-2 combines with J gene TRBJ2-7; possibly TRBD2 for D (6 bases). Per the germline V gene, CDR1 is SGHAT and CDR2 is FQNNGV. Trimming shortened V by 5 bases and J by 1 base, and 9 bases separated the two germline ends. This CDR3 contains 13 residues.